The 20 T cell receptor beta chains below all came from one sample that was sequenced in a study of cytomegalovirus exposure and HLA in healthy donors. Use of 60 Vbeta and 13 Jbeta primers characterized the PCR. Sequenced by immunoSEQ multiplex PCR; TCRdb stores in-frame clones only, minus some. The sample data list 140,000 or so clones. Sequencing input: PBMCs. The receptors come from a male donor in good health and CMV-seronegative.

V usage is TRBV5-1 and J usage is TRBJ2-7; weak D call: TRBD2 (6 bases). This CDR3 comprises 15 residues. V was clipped by 7 bases and J by 0 bases, with 17 bases between them. Germline V lookup: CDR1 SGHRS, CDR2 YFSETQ. CDR3 amino acids: CASWLGDSRSYEQYF. CDR3 nucleotide sequence: TGCGCCAGCTGGCTGGGGGACTCCCGCTCCTACGAGCAGTACTTC.

The chain links TRBV19 to TRBJ2-1, with D perhaps TRBD2 (5 bases). The CDR3 is made up of 16 amino acids. V was clipped by 3 bases and J by 0 bases, with 12 bases between them. In germline, CDR1 is LNHDA, CDR2 SQIVND (reference sequence). The CDR3 sequence is CASSIWEGSSYNEQFF. The CDR3 bases are TGTGCCAGTAGTATTTGGGAAGGGAGCTCCTACAATGAGCAGTTCTTC.

The rearrangement uses TRBV7-9 and TRBJ2-7; the match to TRBD2 covers 13 bases. The CDR3 covers 13 residues. With 6 bases clipped from V and 9 bases from J, the junction kept 5 bases outside the gene matches. The germline V gene has CDR1 SEHNR and CDR2 FQNEAQ (reference sequence). The CDR3 region has the DNA TGTGCCAGCAGACAGGGACTAGCGGGAACGCAGTACTTC. This translates into CASRQGLAGTQYF.

This chain's CDR3 is CAISEGAARSGAQYF. The CDR3 bases are TGTGCCATCAGTGAGGGAGCGGCCCGTTCGGGGGCCCAGTACTTC. The rearrangement uses TRBV10-3 and TRBJ2-5, with TRBD2 as a possible D gene (6 bases). V dropped 2 bases and J dropped 9 bases, with 19 bases sitting between them. There are 15 residues in the CDR3. The germline V gene encodes CDR1 ENHRY and CDR2 SYGVKD.

The chain combines TRBV9 with TRBJ2-3; possibly TRBD1 for D (5 bases). The CDR3 is 13 amino acids. Looked up from germline, CDR1 is SGDLS and CDR2 is YYNGEE. The V and J ends lost 0 bases and 6 bases respectively, with 8 bases between them. The CDR3 loop reads CASSVVKGDTQYF. In nucleotides, the CDR3 is TGTGCCAGCAGCGTAGTAAAGGGGGATACGCAGTATTTT.

The V and J genes are TRBV6-1 and TRBJ2-7; D is possibly TRBD1 (6 bases). Looked up from germline, CDR1 is MNHNS and CDR2 is SASEGT. Trimming left V 4 bases short and J 0 bases short, with 10 bases between. This CDR3 is 14 amino acids long. In nucleotides, the CDR3 is TGTGCCAGCAGTGTCGACAGGAGCTCCTACGAGCAGTACTTC. Residues: CASSVDRSSYEQYF.

This rearrangement joins TRBV6-1 to TRBJ2-3; 9 positions match TRBD2. V lost 10 bases to trimming and J lost 4 bases; unmatched junction nucleotides: 12. CDR1 is MNHNS, CDR2 SASEGT, per germline. The CDR3 loop spans 15 amino acids. The CDR3 sequence: CAIIVERGEPDTQYF. The CDR3 nucleotides are TGTGCCATCATCGTCGAGCGGGGGGAGCCAGATACGCAGTATTTT.

The chain is built from TRBV7-2 and TRBJ1-2; D unclear. The CDR3 spans 15 residues. V was cut by 5 bases and J by 4 bases, with 17 bases left in between. Germline V gene data show CDR1 as SGHTA and CDR2 as FQGNSA. The CDR3 DNA reads TGTGCCAGCAGCCCGGAGCACGAACTGACCTATGGCTACACCTTC. Residues: CASSPEHELTYGYTF.

V gene TRBV9 combines with J gene TRBJ2-3; 8 bases agree with TRBD1. With 3 bases clipped from V and 4 bases from J, the junction kept 4 bases outside the gene matches. The length of the CDR3 is 14 residues. The germline gives CDR1 SGDLS, CDR2 YYNGEE. CDR3 DNA: TGTGCCAGCAGCGCCGGACAGGGCCCAGATACGCAGTATTTT. It is translated as CASSAGQGPDTQYF. Filled out from reference TRBV9 and TRBJ2-3, the complete variable domain reads DSGVTQTPKHLITATGQRVTLRCSPRSGDLSVYWYQQSLDQGLQFLIQYYNGEERAKGNILERFSAQQFPDLHSELNLSSLELGDSALYFCASSAGQGPDTQYFGPGTRLTVL.

This sequence joins TRBV29-1 and TRBJ2-5; 8 bases are a match to TRBD2. TRBJ2-7 matches the DNA end more closely, so the J call is doubtful. Germline V CDR1 and CDR2: SQVTM, ANQGSEA. The CDR3 spans 15 residues. CDR3 loop: CSVPHTGTSSGEQYF. The CDR3 DNA sequence: TGCAGCGTTCCGCACACCGGGACTAGTAGTGGCGAGCAGTACTTC.

The DNA of the CDR3 is TGTGCCAGCAGCTTAGCGTTGGACTCGGATACGCAGTATTTT. This codes for CASSLALDSDTQYF. The chain combines TRBV7-9 with TRBJ2-3, with D perhaps TRBD2 (5 bases). The CDR3 sequence is 14 residues long. Germline values: CDR1 SEHNR, CDR2 FQNEAQ (reference sequence). Trimming removed 0 bases from V and 6 bases from J, with 10 bases in between.

J is TRBJ1-2 and V is TRBV6-5; possibly TRBD1 for D (5 bases). The CDR3 loop spans 13 amino acids. Germline-derived CDR1 and CDR2 are MNHEY and SVGAGI. V dropped 8 bases and J dropped 8 bases, with 18 bases sitting between them. CDR3 sequence reads: CASQEGRGSGYTF. CDR3 nucleotides: TGTGCCAGCCAGGAGGGACGGGGTTCGGGCTACACCTTC.

The genes are TRBV7-2 and TRBJ1-2; 8 bases fit TRBD1. The CDR3 has 15 residues. J was trimmed by 4 bases and V by 1 base; bases with no gene match: 5. The germline V gene has CDR1 SGHTA and CDR2 FQGNSA. CDR3 in DNA: TGTGCCAGCAGCTTAGATCGGCAGGGGGCCTATGGCTACACCTTC. Its translation is CASSLDRQGAYGYTF.

V usage is TRBV19 and J usage is TRBJ2-7, with 12 bases fitting TRBD1. This CDR3 region has 14 residues. Trimming took 10 bases from V and 2 from J; bases not matched to a gene: 6. Germline V CDR1 and CDR2: LNHDA, SQIVND (reference sequence). CDR3 DNA: TGTGCCACTGGAGGGACAGGGGGCACCTACGAGCAGTACTTC. Its translation: CATGGTGGTYEQYF.

The V gene is TRBV27, the J gene TRBJ2-7, with 7 nucleotides matching TRBD1. Germline loops: CDR1 MNHEY, CDR2 SMNVEV (reference sequence). The CDR3 runs 14 residues. V lost 6 bases and J lost 4; bases outside the gene matches: 9. The CDR3 DNA reads as TGTGCCAGCAGCCTACGACAGGGTCTGTACGAGCAGTACTTC. It encodes CASSLRQGLYEQYF.

V usage is TRBV5-1 and J usage is TRBJ2-5; D unclear. V was clipped by 0 bases and J by 5 bases, with 8 bases between them. The CDR3 contains 13 residues. Germline V lookup: CDR1 SGHRS, CDR2 YFSETQ. In DNA, the CDR3 is TGCGCCAGCAGCTTGGGAACCCGGGAGACCCAGTACTTC. This sequence encodes CASSLGTRETQYF.

The chain employs TRBV18 and TRBJ2-1; D uncertain. V dropped 3 bases and J dropped 2 bases, with 11 bases sitting between them. Germline values: CDR1 KGHSH, CDR2 LQKENI. The CDR3 is made up of 15 amino acids. The CDR3 nucleotides are TGTGCCAGCTCACCTTGGCGGAGCACCTACAATGAGCAGTTCTTC. As protein: CASSPWRSTYNEQFF.

V usage is TRBV7-9 and J usage is TRBJ2-7, with TRBD1 matching over 10 bases. CDR1 and CDR2 from the germline V gene are SEHNR and FQNEAQ (reference sequence). The CDR3 loop spans 17 amino acids. Trimming at V came to 0 bases and at J to 5 bases, leaving 10 bases not matched to a gene. The CDR3 here is CASSLAPRTGGEDEQYF. The CDR3 DNA follows: TGTGCCAGCAGCTTAGCGCCACGGACAGGGGGTGAAGACGAGCAGTACTTC.

V and J are TRBV14 and TRBJ1-1, with D possibly being TRBD1 (6 bases). V was trimmed by 4 bases and J by 1 base, leaving 22 bases between them. Germline CDR1 and CDR2: SGHDN and FVKESK. This CDR3 is 18 amino acids long. The CDR3 DNA is TGTGCCAGCAGCCGAGGGGGATCCCTGCCCACTCGGAACACTGAAGCTTTCTTT. Translating it yields CASSRGGSLPTRNTEAFF.

The rearrangement uses TRBV11-2 and TRBJ2-5; 8 positions agree with TRBD2. The J call may be faulty, since TRBJ2-7 better matches the DNA end. CDR1 and CDR2 from the germline V gene are SGHAT and FQNNGV. CDR3 size: 15 residues. The CDR3 region is CASSLGREADLEQYF. The CDR3 DNA is TGTGCCAGCAGCCTAGGGCGGGAGGCCGACCTCGAGCAGTACTTC.